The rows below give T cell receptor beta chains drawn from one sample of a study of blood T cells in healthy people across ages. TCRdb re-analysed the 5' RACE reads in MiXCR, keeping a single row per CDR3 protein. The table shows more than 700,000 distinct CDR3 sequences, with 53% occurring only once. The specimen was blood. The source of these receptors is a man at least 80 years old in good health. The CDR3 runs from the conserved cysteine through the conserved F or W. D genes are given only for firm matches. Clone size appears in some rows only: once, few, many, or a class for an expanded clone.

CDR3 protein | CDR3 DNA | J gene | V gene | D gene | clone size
CASSQDLGGEKLFF | TGTGCCAGCAGCCAAGATTTGGGAGGTGAAAAACTGTTTTTT | TRBJ1-4 | TRBV3-1 | - | few
CASNRDTDEQYF | TGTGCCAGCAACCGTGATACGGACGAGCAGTACTTC | TRBJ2-7 | TRBV21-1 | - | -
CASTQGGVGTGELFF | TGTGCCAGCACACAGGGTGGTGTAGGCACCGGGGAGCTGTTTTTT | TRBJ2-2 | TRBV2 | - | -
CASSFNEVLRYF | TGTGCCAGCAGTTTTAACGAGGTGTTGCGGTACTTC | TRBJ2-5 | TRBV12-3/TRBV12-4 | - | -
CSVAVHGNGYTF | TGCAGCGTTGCTGTCCACGGAAATGGCTACACCTTC | TRBJ1-2 | TRBV29-1 | - | -
CASSENPRYGYTF | TGCGCCAGCAGTGAGAACCCCCGGTATGGCTACACCTTC | TRBJ1-2 | TRBV10-1 | - | -
CSAGPGSYEQYF | TGCAGCGCCGGTCCTGGGTCCTACGAGCAGTACTTC | TRBJ2-7 | TRBV29-1 | - | -
CASSLRLAGVADTQYF | TGTGCCAGCAGCCTACGACTAGCGGGAGTAGCAGATACGCAGTATTTT | TRBJ2-3 | TRBV3-1 | TRBD2 | few
CATSEGLAGDVDEQFF | TGTGCCACCAGCGAAGGGCTAGCGGGAGATGTCGATGAGCAGTTCTTC | TRBJ2-1 | TRBV15 | TRBD2 | -
CASSLGQGGFEKLFF | TGTGCCAGCAGCTTGGGACAGGGCGGGTTTGAAAAACTGTTTTTT | TRBJ1-4 | TRBV13 | TRBD1 | -
CASAQSSYNEQFF | TGTGCCAGCGCTCAGAGCTCCTACAATGAGCAGTTCTTC | TRBJ2-1 | TRBV10-2 | - | -
CSAPPLQLGEQFF | TGCAGTGCCCCACCCCTTCAACTGGGGGAGCAGTTCTTC | TRBJ2-1 | TRBV20-1 | - | -
CASSLGVEAGQYF | TGCGCCAGCAGCTTGGGAGTGGAGGCTGGGCAGTACTTC | TRBJ2-7 | TRBV5-1 | - | few
CASSATAFQETQYF | TGTGCCAGCAGTGCGACAGCTTTCCAAGAGACCCAGTACTTC | TRBJ2-5 | TRBV2 | - | -
CASIKRQPAGYGYTF | TGTGCCAGCATAAAAAGACAACCGGCCGGCTATGGCTACACCTTC | TRBJ1-2 | TRBV2 | - | -
CASSLGGCGYTF | TGTGCCAGCAGTTTAGGGGGGTGTGGCTACACCTTC | TRBJ1-2 | TRBV12-3/TRBV12-4 | - | -
CASRWVGEQYF | TGTGCCAGCCGTTGGGTGGGGGAACAGTACTTC | TRBJ2-7 | TRBV2 | - | -
CASSLRTGDFSYNEQYF | TGTGCCAGCAGCTTAAGAACAGGGGACTTTTCCTACAATGAGCAGTACTTC | TRBJ2-7 | TRBV7-3 | - | few
CASSPRAGWNTEAFF | TGTGCCAGCAGTCCCCGGGCAGGATGGAACACTGAAGCTTTCTTT | TRBJ1-1 | TRBV27 | - | few
CSVEGTYGYTF | TGCAGCGTTGAGGGGACCTATGGCTACACCTTC | TRBJ1-2 | TRBV29-1 | - | few
CSVDRDSGQGNYGYTF | TGCAGCGTTGACCGTGATTCGGGACAGGGCAATTATGGCTACACCTTC | TRBJ1-2 | TRBV29-1 | TRBD1 | -
CASSVAPAGGIGEQFF | TGTGCCAGCAGCGTAGCACCAGCGGGAGGGATAGGGGAGCAGTTCTTC | TRBJ2-1 | TRBV9 | TRBD2 | -
CASSLAPGGPTDTQYF | TGTGCTAGCAGCTTAGCGCCGGGAGGTCCGACAGATACGCAGTATTTT | TRBJ2-3 | TRBV7-7 | TRBD2 | -
CASSLTATGASTDTQYF | TGTGCCAGCAGCTTAACCGCGACAGGGGCTAGCACAGATACGCAGTATTTT | TRBJ2-3 | TRBV7-3 | TRBD1 | few
CASSLQRGSPLHF | TGTGCCAGCAGTCTTCAAAGGGGTTCACCCCTCCACTTT | TRBJ1-6 | TRBV28 | - | -
CSAETGPLYNEQFF | TGCAGCGCCGAGACCGGCCCGCTATACAATGAGCAGTTCTTC | TRBJ2-1 | TRBV29-1 | - | few
CASYSGVNTEAFF | TGCGCCTCTTACTCGGGGGTGAACACTGAAGCTTTCTTT | TRBJ1-1 | TRBV5-1 | - | -
CSAPPLGQVLLNEQFF | TGCAGTGCCCCCCCCCTCGGACAGGTGCTCCTCAACGAGCAGTTCTTC | TRBJ2-1 | TRBV20-1 | TRBD1 | -
CATSDLPGQGHNEQFF | TGTGCCACCAGTGATTTGCCGGGACAGGGTCACAATGAGCAGTTCTTC | TRBJ2-1 | TRBV24-1 | TRBD1 | -
CASISSTFYFSGANVLTF | TGTGCCAGCATTAGCTCGACCTTTTACTTCTCTGGGGCCAACGTCCTGACTTTC | TRBJ2-6 | TRBV5-8 | - | -
CATSEGQGTSGTYNEQFF | TGTGCCACCAGTGAGGGACAAGGGACTAGCGGAACCTACAATGAGCAGTTCTTC | TRBJ2-1 | TRBV24-1 | TRBD2 | -
CASRGNGYTF | TGTGCCAGCAGGGGAAATGGCTACACCTTC | TRBJ1-2 | TRBV28 | - | few
CASSPGRHTEAFF | TGTGCCAGCAGTCCGGGGAGGCACACTGAAGCTTTCTTT | TRBJ1-1 | TRBV7-2 | - | few
CATSDFGTSGRDTQYF | TGTGCCACCAGTGATTTTGGGACTAGCGGGAGAGATACGCAGTATTTT | TRBJ2-3 | TRBV24-1 | TRBD2 | -
CASSPGTSGRASYEQYF | TGTGCCAGCAGTCCCGGGACTAGCGGAAGGGCCTCCTACGAGCAGTACTTC | TRBJ2-7 | TRBV12-3/TRBV12-4 | TRBD2 | -
CASSLGTNTNYGYTF | TGCGCCAGCAGCTTGGGTACAAACACTAACTATGGCTACACCTTC | TRBJ1-2 | TRBV5-1 | - | -
CASSLAASGSSYNEQFF | TGTGCCAGCAGCTTAGCGGCTAGCGGTAGCTCCTACAATGAGCAGTTCTTC | TRBJ2-1 | TRBV7-2 | TRBD2 | few
CASSLGTSGRPSHNEQFF | TGTGCCAGCAGCTTAGGGACTAGCGGGAGGCCGTCCCACAATGAGCAGTTCTTC | TRBJ2-1 | TRBV7-2 | TRBD2 | -
CASSYSAVAYEQYF | TGTGCCAGCAGTTACTCCGCAGTCGCCTACGAGCAGTACTTC | TRBJ2-7 | TRBV6-2/TRBV6-3 | - | -
CASSSGGLAENEQYF | TGTGCCAGCAGTTCCGGGGGACTAGCGGAAAATGAGCAGTACTTC | TRBJ2-5 | TRBV6-6 | TRBD2 | once
CAGYRGRNGYTF | TGTGCCGGATACAGGGGGCGGAATGGCTACACCTTC | TRBJ1-2 | TRBV30 | TRBD1 | -
CASRSGPGSTEAFF | TGTGCCAGCAGATCGGGCCCAGGGAGCACTGAAGCTTTCTTT | TRBJ1-1 | TRBV6-5 | - | -
CASSKGGQIFNSYNEQFF | TGTGCCAGCAGCAAAGGGGGACAGATCTTTAACTCCTACAATGAGCAGTTCTTC | TRBJ2-1 | TRBV21-1 | - | -
CASSYSSVRTQYF | TGTGCCAGCAGTTACTCTTCGGTGCGGACGCAGTATTTT | TRBJ2-3 | TRBV6-2/TRBV6-3 | - | few